The 7 T cell receptor beta chains given below trace back to one sample, sequenced in a study of vaccination and CD4 T cells after COVID-19. The antigens these receptors bind are not known. Stated treatment: roughly nine-day PBMC culture with coronavirus spike peptide pools or control peptides (ViraFEST assay). It was before the COVID-19 pandemic (2011-2018) that the unexposed donor's CD4+ T cells were collected. With the Oncomine TCR Beta short-read assay, DNA from cultured CD4+ T cells was sequenced. TCRdb called the PCR reads again in MiXCR, with one record for every CDR3 protein. The sample records fewer than 9,000 distinct CDR3 sequences, about 60% being singletons. Source material: CD4+ T cells from blood, cultured in vitro. The receptors were sampled from a human donor in good health.

This clonotype was found a few times. The V and J genes are TRBV27 and TRBJ1-3; D is unclear. The CDR3 totals 15 residues. Germline V lookup: CDR1 MNHEY, CDR2 SMNVEV (reference sequence). Trimming shortened V by 2 bases and J by 4 bases, and 12 bases separated the two germline ends. CDR3 nucleotide sequence: TGTGCCAGCAGTTTAACGGGCAGAGCAGGAAACACCATATATTTT. Translating gives CASSLTGRAGNTIYF.

This clonotype was observed a single time. The V and J genes are TRBV4-3 and TRBJ2-7, with TRBD1 matching over 8 bases. After removal of 0 bases from V and 4 bases from J, the junction contained 5 bases not matched to a gene. Germline values: CDR1 LGHNA, CDR2 YSLEER. This CDR3 is built from 15 residues. The CDR3 coding sequence is TGCGCCAGCAGCCAAGACCCCACAGGGGGGTACGAGCAGTACTTC. Translating gives CASSQDPTGGYEQYF.

The gene calls are TRBV7-2 and TRBJ1-2; D perhaps matches TRBD1 (5 bases). V dropped 0 bases and J dropped 0 bases, with 8 bases sitting between them. From germline, CDR1 is SGHTA and CDR2 FQGNSA. The CDR3 loop spans 15 amino acids. The chain's CDR3 is CASSLAKGPNYGYTF. The CDR3 DNA is TGTGCCAGCAGCTTAGCGAAGGGACCTAACTATGGCTACACCTTC.

V and J are TRBV7-2 and TRBJ1-6; perhaps TRBD1 as D (5 bases). The ends were cut back, 3 bases at V and 6 bases at J, with 9 bases in the middle. The CDR3 spans 14 residues. Germline V gives CDR1 SGHTA, CDR2 FQGNSA. The CDR3 DNA is TGTGCCAGCAGCTTTGGGACTTTTAATTCACCCCTCCACTTT. Protein sequence: CASSFGTFNSPLHF.

The V gene is TRBV20-1, the J gene TRBJ2-1, with 11 bases lining up with TRBD2. CDR3 length equals 16 residues. Germline V CDR1 and CDR2: DFQATT, SNEGSKA (reference sequence). V trimming: 2 bases; J trimming: 2 bases; junction bases outside the gene matches: 5. The CDR3 reads CSARPPGLAAYNEQFF. The DNA for the CDR3 is TGCAGTGCTAGACCTCCGGGACTAGCGGCCTACAATGAGCAGTTCTTC.

The chain couples TRBV28 to TRBJ1-2; 7 bases line up with TRBD1. The CDR3 loop spans 13 amino acids. J was trimmed by 6 bases and V by 5 bases; bases with no gene match: 6. Germline V gene sequence: CDR1 MDHEN, CDR2 SYDVKM. The CDR3 DNA follows: TGTGCCAGCAGTCGGGACAGACGAAATGGCTACACCTTC. Translated, it gives CASSRDRRNGYTF.

A few counts support this clonotype. The chain carries TRBV11-2 and TRBJ2-7; the match to TRBD2 covers 9 bases. J lost 2 bases, V lost 0 bases, and 5 bases had no gene match. This CDR3 comprises 16 residues. Germline lookup yields CDR1 SGHAT and CDR2 FQNNGV. The CDR3 DNA sequence: TGTGCCAGCAGCTTAGATCGCGCGGGAGGGGCCTACGAGCAGTACTTC. Protein: CASSLDRAGGAYEQYF. The complete variable domain, with remaining parts taken from reference TRBV11-2 and TRBJ2-7, reads EAGVAQSPRYKIIEKRQSVAFWCNPISGHATLYWYQQILGQGPKLLIQFQNNGVVDDSQLPKDRFSAERLKGVDSTLKIQPAKLEDSAVYLCASSLDRAGGAYEQYFGPGTRLTVT.